Listed below are T cell receptor beta chains from one sample, sequenced in a study of vaccination and CD4 T cells after COVID-19. Their specific antigens are unknown. TCRdb re-called the PCR reads through MiXCR, storing one row per CDR3 protein. The table includes 15,000 to 20,000 distinct CDR3 sequences, 54% detected once. Material: CD4+ T cells from blood, cultured in vitro, obtained about 7 months after SARS-CoV-2 vaccination. These receptors were obtained from a human donor who had recovered from COVID-19. CDR3s include the opening cysteine and the closing phenylalanine or tryptophan. The D gene is left open where the match is weak. Size values are once, few and many counts, or a class for expanded clones, and some rows have none.

>TRBV7-9|TRBJ2-1|-|TRBD2
TGTGCCAGCAGCTTAGGGCGGGGGGCCTACAATGAGCAGTTCTTC
CASSLGRGAYNEQFF
>TRBV24-1|TRBJ2-5|few|-
TGTGCCACCAGTGATCTTCTGGACAGAAGCGGGACCCAGTACTTC
CATSDLLDRSGTQYF
>TRBV7-9|TRBJ1-1|-|-
TGTGCCAGCAGCTTTCAGGGCACTGAAGCTTTCTTT
CASSFQGTEAFF
>TRBV7-9|TRBJ1-6|few|-
TGTGCCAGCAGCTTGCTGGTGGATAATTCACCCCTCCACTTT
CASSLLVDNSPLHF
>TRBV7-2|TRBJ2-7|-|TRBD1
TGTGCCAGCAGCTTAGAGTGGACAGGGTTTTACGAGCAGTACTTC
CASSLEWTGFYEQYF
>TRBV19|TRBJ1-5|-|TRBD1
TGTGCCAGTACCAGACAGGGGGCGGATAGCAATCAGCCCCAGCATTTT
CASTRQGADSNQPQHF
>TRBV19|TRBJ1-5|few|TRBD1
TGTGCCAGTAGTATATCAGGACAGGAACAGCCCCAGCATTTT
CASSISGQEQPQHF
>TRBV6-1|TRBJ1-2|few|-
TGTGCCAACGGAAAAGGGGAAGCTAACTATGGCTACACCTTC
CANGKGEANYGYTF
>TRBV4-2|TRBJ1-6|-|TRBD1
TGTGCCAGCAGCGGAGGACAGGGAGGGGTCAGGTCACCCCTCCACTTT
CASSGGQGGVRSPLHF
>TRBV2|TRBJ1-6|-|-
TGTGCCAGCAATCAAGTAGGGGGGAGTAATTCACCCCTCCACTTT
CASNQVGGSNSPLHF
>TRBV20-1|TRBJ2-3|-|TRBD2
TGCAGTGCTAGAGGTAGCGGGAGTACGACAGATACGCAGTATTTT
CSARGSGSTTDTQYF
>TRBV20-1|TRBJ1-1|-|-
TGCAGTGCTTCGGGGGGGACGACTGAAGCTTTCTTT
CSASGGTTEAFF